Following are 2 T cell receptor beta chains from one sample sequenced in a study of PD-1 blockade in classical Hodgkin lymphoma. Sequenced by immunoSEQ multiplex PCR; TCRdb stores in-frame clones only, minus some. The table shows 30,000 to 35,000 clones, with around 84% occurring only once. Time point meaning: cycle 4 day 1 (C4D1), after more than 5 weeks of nivolumab. No patient escaped relapse after autologous stem cell transplantation, and brentuximab vedotin exposure varied. Magnetic negative selection purified CD4+ T cells from thawed PBMCs. Material: CD4+ T cells from blood, obtained before the fourth cycle of nivolumab. The origin of the receptors is a human donor with classical Hodgkin lymphoma.

The V gene is TRBV30, the J gene TRBJ2-7; 8 nucleotides match TRBD2. The germline V gene has CDR1 GTSNPN and CDR2 SVGIG (reference sequence). Trimming took 4 bases from V and 4 from J; bases not matched to a gene: 6. The CDR3 runs 13 residues. The CDR3 loop reads CAWKGREVYEQYF. As DNA, the CDR3 is TGTGCCTGGAAGGGGCGGGAGGTTTACGAGCAGTACTTC.

This clone was found a few times. The chain uses TRBV6-1 and TRBJ1-3; D possibly corresponds to TRBD1 (5 bases). Per the germline V gene, CDR1 is MNHNS and CDR2 is SASEGT. This CDR3 is built from 15 residues. V dropped 5 bases and J dropped 4 bases, with 15 bases sitting between them. CDR3 sequence reads: CASSTQGRNGNTIYF. The CDR3 DNA sequence: TGTGCCAGCAGTACGCAGGGAAGGAACGGAAACACCATATATTTT.